This entry features one TCR beta chain sequence. In the source study's methods: Nucleated cell number was recorded as an estimate derived from reference gene primer amplification. Using immunoSEQ multiplex PCR, the repertoire was profiled, and TCRdb retains in-frame clones only, with some absent. For V, J and clone size, that table is used; D and trimming come from the DNA. The sample consists of about 63,000 clones, 74% of them appearing once. The sample originates from a study of blood T cell repertoires in COVID-19. Background on the study: Material from acute and convalescent COVID-19 was sourced from the United States, Italy and Spain. Nucleic acid was either cDNA or gDNA, and it came from T cells, B-cell-depleted T cells, or PBMCs.

The germline V gene has CDR1 GTSNPN and CDR2 SVGIG (reference sequence). The ends lost 2 bases at V and 3 bases at J; junction bases unmatched: 17. There are 19 residues in the CDR3. This chain joins TRBV30 and TRBJ2-7; 12 nucleotides agree with TRBD1. The clonotype comes from a woman aged 80 or older with acute or convalescent COVID-19. Material: peripheral blood. In nucleotides, the CDR3 is TGTGCCTGGAGTCTTAACCGGGACAGGGGGCGCGGTGACCTCTACGAGCAGTACTTC. It encodes CAWSLNRDRGRGDLYEQYF.